These 2 T cell receptor beta chains were all obtained from the same sample, sequenced in a study of blood T cell repertoires in COVID-19 (dated by TCRdb to the early 2020s). The protocol used for the library was the immunoSEQ multiplex PCR assay. TCRdb limited this immuneACCESS table to in-frame rearrangements with V and J called. A share of clones is missing; checked studies link under half to unresolved V genes, and the rest is unexplained. The sample table lists some 300,000 clones, roughly 90% of them with a count of one. The ten largest account for approximately 0.98% of the sample. The sequencing sample was made of peripheral blood. These receptors were taken from a woman between 35 and 50 years old with COVID-19, enrolled during active disease.

The chain uses TRBV5-1 and TRBJ2-7, with D perhaps matching TRBD2 (6 bases). The CDR3 is made up of 15 amino acids. V was trimmed by 4 bases and J by 2 bases, leaving 16 bases between them. Germline V gene lookup returns CDR1 SGHRS and CDR2 YFSETQ. The CDR3, as DNA: TGCGCCAGCAGCAGCCTTGGGACTTATGCCTACGAGCAGTACTTC. Residues: CASSSLGTYAYEQYF.

The rearrangement uses TRBV7-3 and TRBJ2-5; 9 bases fit TRBD1. Trimming took 5 bases from V and 4 from J; bases not matched to a gene: 5. CDR3 length: 14 amino acids. Germline CDR1 reads SGHTA; CDR2 reads FQGTGA. The CDR3 DNA sequence: TGTGCCAGCAGCCTCGGGACAGGGAGAGAGACCCAGTACTTC. As protein: CASSLGTGRETQYF.